A few counts support the clone carrying this T cell receptor (beta chain). This sample was taken from a study of patients and donors after allogeneic stem cell transplantation. The V gene's germline CDR1 is DFQATT and CDR2 SNEGSKA (reference sequence). The CDR3 runs to 13 residues. V was cut by 2 bases and J by 5 bases, with 7 bases left in between. TCRdb reprocessed the RT-PCR reads with MiXCR, giving one entry per CDR3 protein. This sample carries about 150,000 distinct CDR3 sequences, 24% of them seen once, and the ten largest clones take roughly 27%. The sequence derives from a human donor who was either an allogeneic HSCT recipient or a stem cell or donor lymphocyte infusion donor (not recorded which). It is not recorded whose cells these are; they may come from a transplant donor. The sequenced sample was blood, either unsorted or a sorted T cell fraction (not recorded which). This chain connects TRBV20-1 to TRBJ1-6, with D unclear. The CDR3 region has the DNA TGCAGTGCTAGACTGCGAGATAATTCACCCCTCCACTTT. Translated: CSARLRDNSPLHF.